This T cell receptor (beta chain) was identified in a study of shared clonotypes between healthy human individuals (dated by TCRdb to 2018 to 2021). With regard to the full study: The cohort comprised two women and three men aged 18 to 49 years. Blood TCR repertoires of about 5 healthy adults were deeply sequenced to estimate repertoire size and the extent of clonotype sharing between individuals. To increase sequencing depth and limit assay-specific biases, different laboratories used diverse techniques to prepare libraries and sequence TCR repertoires. Between about 0.85 and 9.5 billion PBMCs per donor were obtained by leukapheresis. For each donor, CD4 naive and CD4 memory were each given three plates, CD8 naive was given two plates, and CD8 memory was given one plate.

The donors were healthy, HIV-negative adults with no recently reported acute infections or vaccinations. Only Caucasian adults living in Nashville, Tennessee, USA were represented among the donors. Magnetic negative selection was used to enrich CD4+ T cells, after which naive cells were positively selected on CD45RA and the negative fraction became the memory subset. Blood was collected by leukapheresis, and PBMCs were isolated by Ficoll-Histopaque density gradient centrifugation and then cryopreserved in liquid nitrogen vapor phase. Analytical flow cytometry was used to check the purity and quantity of every magnetically sorted T cell population. Each sorted fraction had its genomic DNA isolated and then quantified by UV absorbance on a Nanodrop 2000c. Points the paper makes about the study in general: Because the study included a small number of donors, the genetic and exposure-history diversity represented was limited. Sampling was limited to blood, and TCR repertoires in tissue likely differ from TCR repertoires in blood. Larger estimated clonotype richness was generally found for naive subsets than for memory subsets. Compared with non-shared clonotypes, clonotypes shared by all four sorted-subset donors had higher generation probabilities. Even with the large sequencing depth, rarefaction of the sorted-subset datasets indicated that sequencing was incomplete. Pairwise subsampling indicated that sequencing depth was expected to affect the degree of clonotype sharing among donors. Sharing across four donors was observed for approximately 5% of naive CD4, 3% to 3.5% of naive CD8, 2% to 2.5% of memory CD4, and around 0.4% of memory CD8 clonotypes.

Sequences LNHNV (CDR1) and YYDKDF (CDR2) are obtained from the germline V gene (reference sequence). V sheds 5 bases and J sheds 1 base, leaving 12 bases between their ends. From cysteine to phenylalanine, the CDR3 is 14 amino acids long. Of all the DNA, just the CDR3 is kept, 42 bases in frame from base 1. Using the deep immunoSEQ assay, multiplex PCR amplified TCR CDR3 regions from genomic DNA. Extracted genomic DNA from each cell subset was distributed evenly across all wells of several immunoSEQ 96-well plates, and each plate was treated as a replicate. For sorted subsets, 200 to 250 ng genomic DNA, equal to 30,000 to 35,000 T cell genomes, was loaded into each replicate PCR. Purified libraries were quantified with a Qubit 3.0 fluorometer, sized on a Bioanalyzer 2100, and re-quantified with the KAPA Library Quantification kit. A separate single-read 150-cycle Illumina NextSeq 550 flow cell was used to sequence each immunoSEQ 96-well plate. In the source study's methods: Because the immunoSEQ output included only junctional sequences and no quality scores, the filtering could not be the same as the filtering used for full-length reads. To assign V/J genes and CDR3, sequences were annotated against IMGT germline references using PyIR, a Python wrapper for IgBLAST v1.9. Reads were removed for weak V/J assignments (E-value above 1e-6), missing CDR3, stop codons, out-of-frame junctions, or ambiguous translated residues. V3J clonotypes were defined as sequences sharing the same inferred V gene, J gene, and CDR3 amino acid sequence. The percentage overlap between two repertoires was calculated by dividing the number of shared unique clonotypes by the size of the smaller repertoire. Repertoire richness was assessed with RTK rarefaction, the Chao1 estimator, and Recon v2.1 estimates of unobserved clonotypes. OLGA was used to compute generation probabilities for all TCRbeta clonotypes that the gDNA method yielded from a handful of donors. Entries here come from immuneACCESS through TCRdb and include only in-frame sequences with V and J called. Some clones fail to appear in such tables; in the studies checked, an unresolved V gene covers under half of the shortfall, and the cause of the remainder is unknown. V and J calls and clone size come straight from that table; D and trimming were deduced from the DNA. This sample holds over a million clones; about four fifths were observed only once. Roughly 0.62% of the sample belongs to the ten largest clones.

This clone was seen only once. Its target antigen remains unknown. Base quality data are lacking; no much larger clone is found one base away. The chain is assembled from TRBV15 and TRBJ2-7; the D gene is possibly TRBD2, with 5 bases matching. The source of this sequence is a man younger than 35 in good health. Some clones in this sample may be carry-over from other donors' samples. Sequencing was performed on memory CD4+ T cells from PBMCs. Interpreted using the paper, the cell subset or site label stands for: CD45RA-negative fraction. The CDR3 protein sequence reads: CATSPAGYSYEQYF. The nucleotide sequence reads as follows: TGTGCCACCAGCCCGGCGGGCTATTCCTACGAGCAGTACTTC.